Listed here are 24 T cell receptor beta chains from one sample, sequenced in a study of control samples from healthy donors and cancer patients. Measured with immunoSEQ multiplex PCR; TCRdb has only the in-frame clones, and not every one. This sample yields 70,000 or so clones, of which around four fifths are seen a single time; about 16% belongs to the top ten. Sequenced material: blood. All receptors come from a man aged 45-60 years in good health.

The gene calls are TRBV5-1 and TRBJ2-4; possible D gene TRBD2, 5 bases. Trimming pared 4 bases from V and 0 bases from J, leaving 11 bases between. The CDR3 is 15 amino acids. Germline V gene data show CDR1 as SGHRS and CDR2 as YFSETQ. CDR3 in DNA: TGCGCCAGCAGCGCCGGGGTGGTAGCCAAAAACATTCAGTACTTC. Its translation: CASSAGVVAKNIQYF.

This clone was recorded only once. J is TRBJ1-1 and V is TRBV19, with 10 bases fitting TRBD1. V shed 10 bases, J shed 6 bases, and the junction held 8 bases outside the gene matches. CDR3 length equals 13 residues. CDR1 and CDR2 from the germline V gene are LNHDA and SQIVND (reference sequence). The CDR3 sequence: CATSTGTGAEAFF. CDR3 sequence (DNA): TGTGCCACTTCTACCGGGACAGGGGCTGAAGCTTTCTTT.

V and J are TRBV25-1 and TRBJ1-2; D unclear. Per germline, CDR1 MGHDK and CDR2 SYGVNS. V lost 5 bases and J lost 4, with 14 bases in between. The CDR3 loop spans 14 amino acids. Here the CDR3 DNA reads TGTGCCAGCAGTCGCGGCCTGGGAGGCTATGGCTACACCTTC. Encoded protein: CASSRGLGGYGYTF.

This clone showed up just once. The rearrangement uses TRBV6-5 and TRBJ1-1, with D hard to call. The V and J ends lost 6 bases and 0 bases respectively, with 8 bases between them. The germline V gene encodes CDR1 MNHEY and CDR2 SVGAGI. CDR3 size: 13 residues. This CDR3 is CASRRQVNTEAFF. In nucleotides, the CDR3 is TGTGCCAGCAGGCGCCAGGTGAACACTGAAGCTTTCTTT.

This clone was seen only a few times. The chain is built from TRBV7-9 and TRBJ2-3; perhaps TRBD2 as D (5 bases). Trimming pared 8 bases from V and 4 bases from J, leaving 25 bases between. The germline CDR1 and CDR2 sequences are SEHNR and FQNEAQ (reference sequence). CDR3 length: 17 amino acids. The CDR3 sequence: CASPQRNLHPPPDTQYF. CDR3 DNA: TGTGCCAGCCCCCAGCGGAACCTACACCCGCCCCCAGATACGCAGTATTTT.

The chain uses TRBV20-1 and TRBJ2-7; 9 nucleotides line up with TRBD2. CDR1 DFQATT and CDR2 SNEGSKA come from the germline V gene (reference sequence). The CDR3 has 18 residues. V trimming: 3 bases; J trimming: 1 base; junction bases outside the gene matches: 16. CDR3 amino acids: CSASYSGGDHFRSYEQYF. The CDR3 DNA reads as TGCAGTGCTAGTTATAGCGGGGGAGATCATTTTAGGTCCTACGAGCAGTACTTC.

This CDR3 is CASSEIQGRTGELFF. The CDR3 DNA follows: TGTGCCAGCAGTGAAATTCAGGGGAGGACCGGGGAGCTGTTTTTT. The chain joins TRBV6-1 to TRBJ2-2; D possibly matches TRBD1 or TRBD2 (6 bases each). Germline assignment: CDR1 MNHNS and CDR2 SASEGT. Trimming stripped 2 bases from V and 5 bases from J, with 12 bases between. The CDR3 has 15 amino acids.

The V gene is TRBV28, the J gene TRBJ1-2, with no clear D. The CDR3 is 12 residues long. Germline values: CDR1 MDHEN, CDR2 SYDVKM. The V and J ends lost 6 bases and 4 bases respectively, with 9 bases between them. CDR3 region: CASSYPVYGYTF. The CDR3 DNA follows: TGTGCCAGCAGCTACCCCGTCTATGGCTACACCTTC.

The chain combines TRBV9 with TRBJ1-6; D gene uncertain. The CDR3 runs 17 residues. The germline V gene encodes CDR1 SGDLS and CDR2 YYNGEE. Trimming took off 0 bases at V and 6 bases at J, with 16 bases between the two ends. The DNA of the CDR3 is TGTGCCAGCAGCGTAGCGAGGACGTTCGCCCGTAATTCACCCCTCCACTTT. This codes for CASSVARTFARNSPLHF. The complete variable domain, with remaining parts taken from reference TRBV9 and TRBJ1-6, reads DSGVTQTPKHLITATGQRVTLRCSPRSGDLSVYWYQQSLDQGLQFLIQYYNGEERAKGNILERFSAQQFPDLHSELNLSSLELGDSALYFCASSVARTFARNSPLHFGNGTRLTVT.

The DNA for the CDR3 is TGTGCCAGCAGCAACCTCCCGGAGGGAAAGAATGCAGTCAATGAGCAGTTCTTC. It is translated as CASSNLPEGKNAVNEQFF. The chain uses TRBV21-1 and TRBJ2-1; the DNA was not compared with TRBD2, the D call given in the table. TRBV21-1 is labeled a pseudogene. CDR3 length: 18 residues.

The rearrangement joins TRBV27 to TRBJ1-1; a possible D gene is TRBD1 (5 bases). Germline lookup yields CDR1 MNHEY and CDR2 SMNVEV (reference sequence). CDR3 length: 12 residues. Trimming removed 8 bases from V and 3 bases from J, with 10 bases in between. The chain's CDR3 is CASGWGDTEAFF. The DNA of the CDR3 is TGTGCCAGCGGTTGGGGGGACACTGAAGCTTTCTTT.

This chain links TRBV3-1 (or the pseudogene TRBV3-2) with TRBJ2-5, with 8 bases identical to TRBD2. CDR3 length: 17 residues. Germline CDR1 reads LGHDT; CDR2 reads YNNKEL (reference sequence). J was trimmed by 4 bases and V by 4 bases; bases with no gene match: 14. CDR3 DNA sequence: TGTGCCAGCAGCCCCAACGGACTAGCCACAGGCCGAGAGACCCAGTACTTC. Residues: CASSPNGLATGRETQYF.

The chain carries TRBV5-1 and TRBJ1-5; D not certain. The germline V and J ends were trimmed by 1 base and 6 bases, with 11 bases remaining between them. CDR1 and CDR2 (germline): SGHRS, YFSETQ. CDR3 size: 14 residues. Here the CDR3 reads CASSLSVESQPQHF. DNA for the CDR3: TGCGCCAGCAGCTTGAGCGTCGAGAGTCAGCCCCAGCATTTT. Full variable domain (outside the CDR3, taken from reference TRBV5-1 and TRBJ1-5): KAGVTQTPRYLIKTRGQQVTLSCSPISGHRSVSWYQQTPGQGLQFLFEYFSETQRNKGNFPGRFSGRQFSNSRSEMNVSTLELGDSALYLCASSLSVESQPQHFGDGTRLSIL.

This clone is a singleton in its sample. V gene TRBV4-3 combines with J gene TRBJ2-5; 9 bases line up with TRBD2. The CDR3 runs 18 residues. V was pared by 0 bases and J by 0 bases, with 8 bases of the junction left unmatched. Germline CDR1 and CDR2: LGHNA and YSLEER. CDR3 region: CASSQDLPSGMYQETQYF. The CDR3 coding sequence is TGCGCCAGCAGCCAAGATCTGCCTAGCGGGATGTACCAAGAGACCCAGTACTTC.

This chain connects TRBV21-1 to TRBJ2-7; the table assigns TRBD1, which was not confirmed against the DNA. TRBV21-1 is a listed pseudogene. CDR3 length: 14 residues. The CDR3 sequence is CASSKGGQSYEQYF. DNA of the CDR3: TGTGCCAGCAGCAAAGGAGGACAGTCCTACGAGCAGTACTTC.

The CDR3 spells CASSFGWVGVLSYEQYF. CDR3 in DNA: TGTGCCAGCAGCTTCGGTTGGGTGGGGGTTCTGTCCTACGAGCAGTACTTC. The J gene is TRBJ2-7, the V gene TRBV7-2; D is tentatively TRBD1 or TRBD2 (5 bases each). The V and J ends lost 3 bases and 1 base respectively, with 19 bases between them. The CDR3 sequence is 17 residues long. Germline lookup yields CDR1 SGHTA and CDR2 FQGNSA.

The CDR3 nucleotides read TGTGCCAGCAGCCCCCCGGGGTTAGAGCAGTTCTTC. It codes for CASSPPGLEQFF. The rearrangement joins TRBV7-2 to TRBJ2-1; D is perhaps TRBD2 (5 bases). Germline CDR1 is SGHTA and CDR2 is FQGNSA. This CDR3 contains 12 residues. V lost 5 bases, J lost 10 bases, and 12 bases lay in between. The full variable domain, rest sourced from reference TRBV7-2 and TRBJ2-1, is GAGVSQSPSNKVTEKGKDVELRCDPISGHTALYWYRQSLGQGLEFLIYFQGNSAPDKSGLPSDRFSAERTGGSVSTLTIQRTQQEDSAVYLCASSPPGLEQFFGPGTRLTVL.

V is TRBV12-3 or TRBV12-4 and J is TRBJ2-7, with 7 bases matching TRBD1. This CDR3 contains 13 residues. V dropped 4 bases and J dropped 6; count of bases not matched to a gene: 6. The CDR3: CASSYRGGGEQYF. The CDR3 region has the DNA TGTGCCAGCAGTTACAGGGGCGGTGGCGAGCAGTACTTC.

The chain recombines TRBV6-5 with TRBJ1-3, with D possibly being TRBD1 (6 bases). The CDR3 is 13 amino acids. Trimming pared 6 bases from V and 4 bases from J, leaving 10 bases between. Looked up from germline, CDR1 is MNHEY and CDR2 is SVGAGI. The CDR3 DNA follows: TGTGCCAGCAGCAGGGACATCGGAAACACCATATATTTT. Translating gives CASSRDIGNTIYF.

The chain links TRBV7-2 to TRBJ1-5; TRBD1 might be the D (5 bases). Germline values: CDR1 SGHTA, CDR2 FQGNSA. The V end was cut by 2 bases, the J end by 6 bases, with 8 bases between. CDR3 size: 13 residues. The CDR3 DNA reads as TGTGCCAGCAGCTTAACGGGGGGTCAGCCCCAGCATTTT. Protein product: CASSLTGGQPQHF.

The chain recombines TRBV5-1 with TRBJ2-5, with 7 nucleotides matching TRBD2. This CDR3 region has 16 residues. V lost 5 bases and J lost 6; bases outside the gene matches: 16. From germline, CDR1 is SGHRS and CDR2 YFSETQ. The CDR3 DNA reads as TGCGCCAGCAGACGGGAGGCGGCCACTCCAAGAAAGACCCAGTACTTC. It yields the protein CASRREAATPRKTQYF.

The chain recombines TRBV24-1 with TRBJ2-1; TRBD1 or TRBD2 may be the D gene (6 bases each). The CDR3 covers 14 residues. The germline gives CDR1 KGHDR, CDR2 SFDVKD. V was clipped by 9 bases and J by 6 bases, with 17 bases between them. The CDR3 spells CATRQQGRSNEQFF. The CDR3 DNA follows: TGTGCCACCCGTCAGCAGGGGAGGAGCAATGAGCAGTTCTTC.

The chain recombines TRBV4-2 with TRBJ2-7, with 7 positions matching TRBD2. This CDR3 has 13 residues. The germline V gene encodes CDR1 LGHNA and CDR2 YNFKEQ. Losses at the gene ends were 3 bases for V and 3 bases for J; bases not matched to a gene: 2. This CDR3 reads CASSQGRDYEQYF. The CDR3 nucleotides are TGTGCCAGCAGCCAGGGGAGGGACTACGAGCAGTACTTC.

This chain links TRBV7-6 with TRBJ2-3; 8 bases line up with TRBD2. Unmatched junction bases numbered 13, after V lost 2 bases and J lost 0 bases. CDR3 length equals 19 residues. The germline V gene has CDR1 SGHVS and CDR2 FNYEAQ. The CDR3 spells CASSLSLAEGGASTDTQYF. Written as DNA, the CDR3 is TGTGCCAGCAGCTTATCACTAGCGGAGGGGGGGGCTAGCACAGATACGCAGTATTTT.